This TCR beta chain was identified during a study of CD8 T cells in ankylosing spondylitis. V shed 6 bases and J 7 bases; nucleotides not matched to a gene: 6. In germline, CDR1 is SNHLY, CDR2 FYNNEI. CDR3 length equals 14 residues. This clonotype was seen many times. Its target is unknown. TCRdb recomputed calls from the 5' RACE reads with MiXCR, one row per CDR3 protein. Seen here are 200,000 to 250,000 distinct CDR3 sequences, approximately 12% observed once, and the top ten hold about 6.8%. Whole-study findings and limits: Disease-associated clonotypes exhibited CD8+ identity and were relatively infrequent in peripheral blood. In ankylosing spondylitis blood, a motif of eight highly homologous TCR beta variants appeared characteristic.

This sequence originates from a male donor with ankylosing spondylitis or in good health (not recorded which). V usage is TRBV2 and J usage is TRBJ1-4; 9 nucleotides match TRBD1. Sequenced sample: blood, either unsorted or a sorted T cell fraction (not recorded which). CDR3 in DNA: TGTGCCAGCAGGTCCGGACAGGGGACTGAAAAACTGTTTTTT. As protein: CASRSGQGTEKLFF.